The 27 T cell receptor beta chains given below trace back to one sample, sequenced in a study of blood T cell repertoires in COVID-19. Assay used: immunoSEQ multiplex PCR; TCRdb lists only in-frame clones, some missing. The sample lists approximately 490,000 clones; 87% were seen once. Sequenced: PBMCs or T cells enriched from blood (not recorded which). Receptors originate from a woman aged 18-30 years who had recovered from COVID-19.

The CDR3 DNA is TGTGCCAGGGGAGAGGAGATGACAGATACGCAGTATTTT. The encoded protein is CARGEEMTDTQYF. The V call is TRBV6-5, the J call TRBJ2-3, with TRBD2 as a possible D gene (5 bases). CDR3 length: 13 amino acids. Germline CDR1 is MNHEY and CDR2 is SVGAGI. The germline V and J ends were trimmed by 9 bases and 3 bases, with 13 bases remaining between them.

The chain combines TRBV6-5 with TRBJ1-2, with 10 bases matching TRBD1. After removal of 6 bases from V and 4 bases from J, the junction contained 5 bases not matched to a gene. The CDR3 is 14 amino acids. Germline assignment: CDR1 MNHEY and CDR2 SVGAGI. Written as DNA, the CDR3 is TGTGCCAGCAGAGACGGACAGGGGGGCTATGGCTACACCTTC. Its translation: CASRDGQGGYGYTF.

V usage is TRBV10-2 and J usage is TRBJ1-1; 7 bases are a match to TRBD1. The CDR3 consists of 17 residues. V shed 8 bases and J 6 bases; nucleotides not matched to a gene: 21. The germline CDR1 and CDR2 sequences are WSHSY and SAAADI. CDR3 nucleotides: TGCGCCAGCCAGGGGCTCGTGGGACAGCATCTAAAACCTGAAGCTTTCTTT. This encodes CASQGLVGQHLKPEAFF.

V is TRBV11-2 and J is TRBJ1-4; 7 bases map to TRBD1. Germline CDR1 is SGHAT and CDR2 is FQNNGV. V shed 1 base, J shed 8 bases, and the junction held 7 bases outside the gene matches. The CDR3 loop spans 15 amino acids. CDR3 bases: TGTGCCAGCAGCTTAGCAGGGGGGAGTTACGAAAAACTGTTTTTT. Its protein product is CASSLAGGSYEKLFF. Filled out from reference TRBV11-2 and TRBJ1-4, the complete variable domain reads EAGVAQSPRYKIIEKRQSVAFWCNPISGHATLYWYQQILGQGPKLLIQFQNNGVVDDSQLPKDRFSAERLKGVDSTLKIQPAKLEDSAVYLCASSLAGGSYEKLFFGSGTQLSVL.

The V call is TRBV6-5, the J call TRBJ1-1, with D perhaps TRBD1 (6 bases). CDR1 MNHEY and CDR2 SVGAGI come from the germline V gene. The CDR3 covers 15 residues. V dropped 6 bases and J dropped 0 bases, with 14 bases sitting between them. This CDR3 reads CASRAGARLNTEAFF. As DNA, the CDR3 is TGTGCCAGCAGGGCAGGGGCTCGTCTGAACACTGAAGCTTTCTTT.

The chain has TRBV5-1 and TRBJ2-2; tentatively, D is TRBD1 (5 bases). The CDR3 contains 17 residues. CDR1 is SGHRS, CDR2 YFSETQ, per germline. Deletions cut 4 bases from V and 5 bases from J, with 21 bases between. CDR3 sequence reads: CASSLQASGAGTGELFF. The CDR3 nucleotides are TGCGCCAGCAGCCTCCAGGCGAGTGGTGCAGGGACCGGGGAGCTGTTTTTT. Full variable domain (rest looked up from reference TRBV5-1 and TRBJ2-2): KAGVTQTPRYLIKTRGQQVTLSCSPISGHRSVSWYQQTPGQGLQFLFEYFSETQRNKGNFPGRFSGRQFSNSRSEMNVSTLELGDSALYLCASSLQASGAGTGELFFGEGSRLTVL.

J is TRBJ1-1 and V is TRBV30; D not certain. The CDR3 covers 11 residues. V was pared by 6 bases and J by 4 bases, with 9 bases between. Germline CDR1 is GTSNPN and CDR2 is SVGIG (reference sequence). The chain's CDR3 is CACVISTEAFF. CDR3 sequence (DNA): TGTGCCTGTGTAATTAGCACTGAAGCTTTCTTT. The full variable domain, with the rest looked up from reference TRBV30 and TRBJ1-1, is SQTIHQWPATLVQPVGSPLSLECTVEGTSNPNLYWYRQAAGRGLQLLFYSVGIGQISSEVPQNLSASRPQDRQFILSSKKLLLSDSGFYLCACVISTEAFFGQGTRLTVV.

The CDR3 DNA sequence: TGTGCCAGCAGCTATTTTCGGGATACTGAAGCTTTCTTT. This encodes CASSYFRDTEAFF. The rearrangement links TRBV5-8 to TRBJ1-1; D gene uncertain. Germline lookup yields CDR1 SGHTS and CDR2 YDEGEE. The CDR3 has 13 amino acids. V lost 3 bases, J lost 5 bases, and 11 bases lay in between.

The V and J genes are TRBV18 and TRBJ2-2, with D possibly TRBD1 on 6 matching bases. Per germline, CDR1 KGHSH and CDR2 LQKENI. V lost 3 bases, J lost 7 bases, and 12 bases lay in between. The CDR3 has 14 residues. The CDR3 DNA reads as TGTGCCAGCTCACCTCTGGGGGCTATCGGGGAGCTGTTTTTT. Protein sequence: CASSPLGAIGELFF.

The chain is built from TRBV6-2 or TRBV6-3 and TRBJ2-7, with 8 bases fitting TRBD2. Per germline, CDR1 MNHEY and CDR2 SVGEGT. The CDR3 extends over 13 amino acids. V lost 2 bases to trimming and J lost 7 bases; unmatched junction nucleotides: 4. CDR3 in DNA: TGTGCCAGCAGTTACCGGCTAGCGGGTGAGCAGTACTTC. This gives the protein CASSYRLAGEQYF.

This chain joins TRBV5-6 and TRBJ2-7; 7 bases are a match to TRBD2. Trimming cost V 5 bases and J 0 bases; bases outside gene matches: 8. This CDR3 spans 15 amino acids. CDR1 is SGHDT, CDR2 YYEEEE, per germline. CDR3 sequence: CASSVTGGSSYEQYF. The CDR3 coding sequence is TGTGCCAGCAGTGTGACGGGGGGAAGCTCCTACGAGCAGTACTTC. The full variable domain, rest sourced from reference TRBV5-6 and TRBJ2-7, is DAGVTQSPTHLIKTRGQQVTLRCSPKSGHDTVSWYQQALGQGPQFIFQYYEEEERQRGNFPDRFSGHQFPNYSSELNVNALLLGDSALYLCASSVTGGSSYEQYFGPGTRLTVT.

The chain combines TRBV9 with TRBJ2-5; no clear D. This CDR3 spans 14 amino acids. V was trimmed by 0 bases and J by 0 bases, leaving 6 bases between them. Germline V gene data show CDR1 as SGDLS and CDR2 as YYNGEE. The CDR3, as DNA: TGTGCCAGCAGCGTAGACTCGTACCAAGAGACCCAGTACTTC. Residues: CASSVDSYQETQYF.

The table lists this clone with a count of one. The chain has TRBV15 and TRBJ1-2, with TRBD1 matching over 7 bases. V lost 6 bases to trimming and J lost 8 bases; unmatched junction nucleotides: 12. This CDR3 is built from 14 residues. Germline CDR1 LNHNV, CDR2 YYDKDF (reference sequence). The CDR3 protein is CATRIDRASRGYTF. As DNA, the CDR3 is TGTGCCACCAGGATCGACAGGGCTAGTAGGGGCTACACCTTC.

The chain carries TRBV7-5 and TRBJ1-2; the table calls TRBD1, which could not be checked here. TRBV7-5 constitutes a pseudogene. The CDR3 is made up of 14 amino acids. The CDR3 here is CARSYDRDSGGYTF. CDR3 DNA: TGTGCCAGAAGCTACGACAGGGATTCCGGTGGCTACACCTTC.

CDR3 nucleotide sequence: TGTGCTAGTGGTTCGGGACAGTATAATTCACCCCTCCACTTT. This translates into CASGSGQYNSPLHF. The chain is built from TRBV12-5 and TRBJ1-6, with 7 bases matching TRBD1. Germline V gives CDR1 LGHNT, CDR2 FRNRAP. The CDR3 length is 14 residues. Unmatched junction bases numbered 1, after V lost 4 bases and J lost 4 bases.

CDR3 DNA sequence: TGTGCCAGCAGCTCCTTGGGGAGGAGCCCCTACGAGCAGTACTTC. Its translation is CASSSLGRSPYEQYF. This sequence joins TRBV7-4 and TRBJ2-7, with D possibly being TRBD2 (6 bases). Trimming shortened V by 4 bases and J by 2 bases, and 15 bases separated the two germline ends. The germline gives CDR1 SGHVT, CDR2 SQSDAQ. The CDR3 totals 15 residues.

The V call is TRBV6-6, the J call TRBJ1-6; D is undetermined. Germline CDR1 MNHNY, CDR2 SVGAGI (reference sequence). V lost 7 bases, J lost 6 bases, and 16 bases lay in between. The CDR3 consists of 15 residues. Written as DNA, the CDR3 is TGTGCCAGCACCTACCAGGTGGAGGGTAATTCACCCCTCCACTTT. This codes for CASTYQVEGNSPLHF.

V is TRBV5-6 and J is TRBJ2-5; 10 bases agree with TRBD1. The trim removed 4 bases at V and 5 bases at J, leaving 8 bases unmatched. The CDR3 extends over 15 amino acids. Germline CDR1 reads SGHDT; CDR2 reads YYEEEE. The CDR3 spells CASSPGTGEGETQYF. As DNA, the CDR3 is TGTGCCAGCAGCCCCGGGACAGGGGAGGGGGAGACCCAGTACTTC.

J is TRBJ1-5 and V is TRBV19; 7 nucleotides match TRBD1. Germline lookup yields CDR1 LNHDA and CDR2 SQIVND (reference sequence). The CDR3 loop spans 14 amino acids. Trimming at V came to 7 bases and at J to 5 bases, leaving 8 bases not matched to a gene. Written as DNA, the CDR3 is TGTGCCAGTAACCTAGGACAGGATGATCAGCCCCAGCATTTT. Translated, it gives CASNLGQDDQPQHF.

In this sample, this clone turned up a few times. V usage is TRBV9 and J usage is TRBJ2-2; no clear D. Per germline, CDR1 SGDLS and CDR2 YYNGEE. V gave up 1 base and J gave up 6 bases, with 7 bases separating them. The CDR3 length is 13 residues. CDR3 nucleotide sequence: TGTGCCAGCAGCGTATGGCAGGCCGGGGAGCTGTTTTTT. Translating it yields CASSVWQAGELFF.

On this clone itself: Its ends do not fully match the called genes, so a read error is possible. The chain has TRBV6-5 and TRBJ2-7; D is uncertain. Germline V gives CDR1 MNHEY, CDR2 SVGAGI. The CDR3 is 12 residues long. The CDR3 nucleotides are TGTGCCAGCAGTTTGCCCGACAATTATACGGACTTC. Its protein is CASSLPDNYTDF.

V and J are TRBV5-1 and TRBJ2-2; tentative D call: TRBD2 (6 bases). Germline V gene data show CDR1 as SGHRS and CDR2 as YFSETQ. Trimming removed 1 base from V and 5 bases from J, with 12 bases in between. CDR3 size: 15 residues. The CDR3 here is CASSLYRGTTGELFF. The CDR3 nucleotides read TGCGCCAGCAGCTTGTACCGGGGGACGACCGGGGAGCTGTTTTTT.

The chain links TRBV6-5 to TRBJ1-1, with D perhaps matching TRBD1 (5 bases). Germline V gene data show CDR1 as MNHEY and CDR2 as SVGAGI. V lost 8 bases, J lost 0 bases, and 13 bases lay in between. CDR3 size: 14 residues. The CDR3 region is CASGPGLLNTEAFF. For the CDR3, the DNA is TGTGCCAGCGGTCCAGGGCTTTTGAACACTGAAGCTTTCTTT.

This sequence joins TRBV6-6 and TRBJ1-5, with no clear D. With 5 bases removed from V and 9 bases from J, the gap between germline ends came to 14 bases. This CDR3 spans 13 amino acids. Germline V CDR1 and CDR2: MNHNY, SVGAGI (reference sequence). As DNA, the CDR3 is TGTGCCAGCAGTCTCGACGTTTCAGGGCCCCAGCATTTT. It encodes CASSLDVSGPQHF.

The chain recombines TRBV29-1 with TRBJ2-1, with TRBD2 as a possible D gene (7 bases). The CDR3 has 16 residues. The germline V and J ends were trimmed by 0 bases and 1 base, with 13 bases remaining between them. Germline CDR1 reads SQVTM; CDR2 reads ANQGSEA. This chain's CDR3 is CSVEEGGAESYNEQFF. In nucleotides, the CDR3 is TGCAGCGTTGAAGAGGGGGGGGCCGAATCCTACAATGAGCAGTTCTTC.

The chain combines TRBV5-4 with TRBJ2-7; D ambiguous. Germline lookup yields CDR1 SGHNT and CDR2 YYREEE (reference sequence). V lost 4 bases, J lost 4 bases, and 21 bases lay in between. The CDR3 sequence is 16 residues long. CDR3 sequence (DNA): TGTGCCAGCAGCCTATCCTACCCCCCCCGCACTTACGAGCAGTACTTC. Encoded protein: CASSLSYPPRTYEQYF.

The chain uses TRBV24-1 and TRBJ2-1; D possibly corresponds to TRBD1 (6 bases). V shed 2 bases and J shed 11 bases, with 12 bases lying between them. Looked up from germline, CDR1 is KGHDR and CDR2 is SFDVKD. The CDR3 totals 13 residues. CDR3 amino acids: CATSDSIDRKQFF. In nucleotides, the CDR3 is TGTGCCACCAGTGATTCCATAGACAGGAAGCAGTTCTTC.